These T cell receptor beta chains were read from a single sample in a study of blood T cells in healthy people across ages. Each CDR3 protein gets one entry after TCRdb re-called the 5' RACE reads with MiXCR. The table has hundreds of thousands of distinct CDR3 sequences, about 42% seen once. Sample: blood. These TCRs come from an elderly man in good health. The CDR3 runs from the conserved cysteine through the conserved F or W. Only part of the rows carry a size: once, few, many, or a class if the clone is expanded.

cdr3_length j_call clone_size v_call cdr3_aa
12 TRBJ2-4 few TRBV12-3/TRBV12-4 CASTTTRTRLYF
17 TRBJ1-5 few TRBV20-1 CSAVNRMTGMGNQPQHF
15 TRBJ2-7 few TRBV28 CASSLSSQGRNEQYF
16 TRBJ2-6 NA TRBV27 CASSPRTGSGANVLTF
13 TRBJ2-7 many TRBV2 CASSERDTYEQYF
13 TRBJ1-1 NA TRBV12-3/TRBV12-4 CASSRQGAVEAFF
14 TRBJ1-5 NA TRBV12-3/TRBV12-4 CASSLVMGNQPQHF
17 TRBJ2-3 NA TRBV24-1 CATSDWGLAKDADTQYF
11 TRBJ2-7 few TRBV6-2/TRBV6-3 CATSLAYEQYF
14 TRBJ2-1 NA TRBV11-3 CASSRGQSYNEQFF
11 TRBJ1-1 NA TRBV20-1 CSANPYTEAFF
15 TRBJ1-1 NA TRBV5-8 CASSSVVIPDTEAFF
14 TRBJ1-1 NA TRBV28 CASSLPGRGTEAFF
13 TRBJ1-5 NA TRBV20-1 CSAQRRSNQPQHF
15 TRBJ2-1 few TRBV7-7 CASSASGRGSNEQFF
12 TRBJ2-2 many TRBV5-6 CASSLSGVELFF
15 TRBJ2-2 NA TRBV20-1 CSASENQGFTGELFF
15 TRBJ2-3 few TRBV27 CASSFTSGGSDTQYF
13 TRBJ2-7 few TRBV6-5 CASSRRTGPGQYF
13 TRBJ2-1 NA TRBV24-1 CATSGTPYYEQFF